The T cell receptor beta chain described here comes from a study of blood T cell repertoires in COVID-19 (dated by TCRdb to the early 2020s). The study in broad terms: Samples from collaborators originated in the United States, Italy and Spain and spanned both the acute and convalescent phases of COVID-19. Nearly every sample came with metadata listing a de-identified subject ID, COVID-19 status, age in years and sex. A freely available public database, intended as a resource for researchers studying the immune response to SARS-CoV-2, is where the repertoires were released. The dataset comprised deeply sampled blood TCRbeta repertoires from subjects exposed to, actively infected with, or recovered from COVID-19. The prospective study material was composed of cDNA or gDNA derived from T cells, B-cell-depleted T cells, or PBMCs. Where available, HLA class I and class II types were taken from metadata supplied by the sample provider and were not determined by assay-based typing. The samples were drawn from two sources: the first 160 participants of the ongoing ImmuneRACE study, and 1,200 or so subjects contributed by 6 global collaborators.

TCRbeta CDR3 regions were amplified from genomic DNA using the immunoSEQ Assay, a bias-controlled multiplex PCR. As for the original processing: The number of nucleated cells in each sample was estimated by amplification of reference gene primers within the assay. To quantify the absolute abundance of each unique TCRbeta CDR3 rearrangement, sequence reads were collapsed and filtered. For each sample, productive Simpson clonality was calculated as the square root of Simpson's diversity index over productive rearrangements. TCRdb carries this immuneACCESS record with in-frame sequences only. Its versions omit some clonotypes, under half of them owing to an unresolved V gene in the studies checked, with the rest unexplained. The DNA gave D and trimming, while V, J and clone size come from that table. The sample includes 400,000 to 500,000 clones, with around nine tenths observed a single time. Of the sample, around 1.5% is held by the ten largest clones.

Broader findings and caveats from the paper: The amount of clinical and demographic metadata varied by source and participant and was provided uncurated.

From the cysteine up to the phenylalanine, the CDR3 has a length of 15 residues. Left in the record is the CDR3 DNA by itself, 45 bases read in frame from the first base. CDR1 and CDR2, looked up from the germline V gene, are MGHRA and YSYEKL. V sheds 0 bases and J sheds 6 bases, leaving 11 bases between their ends. In the prospective study, participants were about 18 to 100 years old, resided in approximately 22 geographic areas of the United States, and were enrolled through a virtual design. In the prospective study, cohorts were assigned on the basis of participant-reported clinical history obtained from a screening survey and a study questionnaire. A participant counted as exposed if, within 2 weeks of entering the study, that participant had been in contact with someone who had a PCR-confirmed or clinician-diagnosed COVID-19 case. Each participant in the prospective study had whole blood, serum and a nasopharyngeal or oropharyngeal swab collected by mobile phlebotomists. Over an approximately 2-month period, participants in the prospective study had the option of providing additional blood draws and questionnaires. Before DNA extraction, prospective study blood samples were shipped either frozen or at room temperature.

Of note for this clone: This clone's antigen is unknown. Qualities for individual bases were not recorded, and no much larger clone is one base off.

This clonotype originated in a woman in her late teens or twenties who had been exposed to COVID-19. The chain joins TRBV4-1 to TRBJ2-2; the D gene is perhaps TRBD2, on 5 matching bases. Sequencing used PBMCs or T cells enriched from blood (not recorded which). DNA sequence: TGCGCCAGCAGCCAAGACCCCGGGGTTGCCGGGGAGCTGTTTTTT. It encodes CASSQDPGVAGELFF.